This passage covers 8 T cell receptor beta chains from one sample sequenced in a study of T cells in localized non-small cell lung cancer. Repertoires were generated with immunoSEQ multiplex PCR, while TCRdb's copy carries only in-frame clones and drops some. The table records approximately 34,000 clones, around 88% of them present only once. The material was peripheral blood, obtained before any cancer treatment. Receptors were obtained from a woman aged 35 to 75 with stage I lung adenocarcinoma.

The count of this clone is one. The J gene is TRBJ1-1, the V gene TRBV19; 10 nucleotides line up with TRBD1. Germline CDR1 and CDR2: LNHDA and SQIVND (reference sequence). J lost 3 bases, V lost 3 bases, and 10 bases had no gene match. CDR3 length: 17 residues. The CDR3 DNA reads TGTGCCAGTAGTATTGTGGCTCCGGGACAGGGGTACACTGAAGCTTTCTTT. As protein: CASSIVAPGQGYTEAFF.

This clone came up a few times. The chain recombines TRBV12-5 with TRBJ1-5; no clear D. The CDR3 extends over 12 amino acids. Germline loops: CDR1 LGHNT, CDR2 FRNRAP. V gave up 1 base and J gave up 7 bases, with 5 bases separating them. CDR3 region: CASGLDWQPQHF. The CDR3 DNA is TGTGCTAGTGGTTTGGATTGGCAGCCCCAGCATTTT.

The chain uses TRBV7-2 and TRBJ2-6; TRBD1 might be the D (6 bases). The CDR3 is 18 amino acids. The V gene's germline CDR1 is SGHTA and CDR2 FQGNSA. The germline V and J ends were trimmed by 1 base and 2 bases, with 15 bases remaining between them. The CDR3 region is CASSLVTGFVPGANVLTF. In DNA form, the CDR3 reads TGTGCCAGCAGCTTAGTAACAGGGTTTGTACCTGGGGCCAACGTCCTGACTTTC.

J is TRBJ1-1 and V is TRBV2; D is unresolved. This CDR3 is 11 amino acids long. From germline, CDR1 is SNHLY and CDR2 FYNNEI. V was pared by 6 bases and J by 11 bases, with 13 bases between. Here the CDR3 reads CASRLTVNAFF. CDR3 nucleotides: TGTGCCAGCAGGCTGACGGTGAACGCTTTCTTT.

The chain links TRBV6-6 to TRBJ1-2; TRBD1 is a possible D gene (5 bases). Germline V gene lookup returns CDR1 MNHNY and CDR2 SVGAGI (reference sequence). Trimming stripped 4 bases from V and 7 bases from J, with 10 bases between. The CDR3 runs 12 residues. The CDR3 reads CASSSTDPGYTF. CDR3 DNA: TGTGCCAGCAGTTCGACAGATCCTGGCTACACCTTC.

The chain uses TRBV5-1 and TRBJ2-1; no definite D call. Trimming pared 0 bases from V and 5 bases from J, leaving 9 bases between. This CDR3 is built from 14 residues. The V gene's germline CDR1 is SGHRS and CDR2 YFSETQ. The CDR3 bases are TGCGCCAGCAGCTTGGTCAGTTTGAACAATGAGCAGTTCTTC. Translated, it gives CASSLVSLNNEQFF.

The rearrangement links TRBV5-8 to TRBJ1-5; D is undetermined. Germline V gene data show CDR1 as SGHTS and CDR2 as YDEGEE. Trimming shortened V by 0 bases and J by 7 bases, and 8 bases separated the two germline ends. This CDR3 has 13 residues. This CDR3 reads CASSLESWQPQHF. Written as DNA, the CDR3 is TGTGCCAGCAGCTTGGAAAGCTGGCAGCCCCAGCATTTT.

This chain links TRBV5-5 with TRBJ1-2, with 7 bases matching TRBD1. The V gene end was trimmed by 0 bases and the J gene end by 1 base; junction bases not matched to a gene: 6. Germline-derived CDR1 and CDR2 are SGHKS and YYEKEE (reference sequence). The length of the CDR3 is 16 residues. The CDR3 DNA is TGTGCCAGCAGCTTGGCAGGGGGTAGTGATAACTATGGCTACACCTTC. This gives the protein CASSLAGGSDNYGYTF.